One and the same sample provided the 2 T cell receptor beta chains below, sequenced in a study of low-dose radiotherapy and immunotherapy resistance in tumors. Specified time point: before trial treatment. TRAV and TRBV primers primed cDNA for both TCRalpha and TCRbeta. With a constant-region primer and a V-primer adapter, TCRs were subjected to about 20 PCR cycles of amplification. Each CDR3 protein gets one entry after TCRdb re-called the reads with MiXCR. There are 60,000 to 90,000 distinct CDR3 sequences in the sample; around 32% occur only once, and 11% lies in the top ten. Sample: PBMCs, taken before treatment. The receptors here all came from a female donor with ovarian cancer.

In this sample, this clonotype turned up many times. This chain joins TRBV29-1 and TRBJ2-1; D ambiguous. V lost 2 bases to trimming and J lost 3 bases, with 17 bases between them. Germline CDR1 reads SQVTM; CDR2 reads ANQGSEA. This CDR3 spans 16 amino acids. CDR3 sequence (DNA): TGCAGCGTTGAACCCCTGAGAGCGCCCGTCTACAATGAGCAGTTCTTC. This gives the protein CSVEPLRAPVYNEQFF.

This clonotype showed up many times. The chain is built from TRBV7-2 and TRBJ1-1; D is uncertain. The CDR3 covers 14 residues. The germline gives CDR1 SGHTA, CDR2 FQGNSA. V shed 3 bases and J shed 1 base, with 9 bases lying between them. CDR3 sequence: CASSLVLTNTEAFF. The DNA for the CDR3 is TGTGCCAGCAGCTTGGTATTGACGAACACTGAAGCTTTCTTT.